The 31 T cell receptor beta chains below were found in one sample sequenced in a study of CD8 T cells in ankylosing spondylitis. TCRdb itself ran the 5' RACE reads through MiXCR, one entry per CDR3 protein. This sample carries 300,000 to 350,000 distinct CDR3 sequences, about 9.9% of them seen once, and the ten largest clones take roughly 9.2%. What was sequenced was blood, either unsorted or a sorted T cell fraction (not recorded which). These receptors all stem from a female donor with ankylosing spondylitis or in good health (not recorded which).

This clonotype appeared many times. The chain uses TRBV6-2 or TRBV6-3 and TRBJ2-5; TRBD2 is a possible D gene (6 bases). The V and J ends lost 6 bases and 4 bases respectively, with 21 bases between them. This CDR3 has 16 amino acids. Per germline, CDR1 MNHEY and CDR2 SVGEGT. In DNA form, the CDR3 reads TGTGCCAGCAGCGAAACCCCCGGAGGGAGTTTAGAGACCCAGTACTTC. Translating it yields CASSETPGGSLETQYF.

This clonotype was seen a few times. The chain's CDR3 is CASSQVSNYEQYF. Here the CDR3 DNA reads TGTGCCAGCAGCCAAGTCTCGAACTACGAGCAGTACTTC. The chain employs TRBV4-2 and TRBJ2-7; D not certain. Between the trimmed V and J ends, which lost 1 base and 3 bases, there was a span of 7 bases. The CDR3 has 13 amino acids. CDR1 is LGHNA, CDR2 YNFKEQ, per germline.

Many counts were recorded for this clonotype. The rearrangement uses TRBV20-1 and TRBJ1-6; 7 nucleotides align to TRBD1. This CDR3 region has 18 residues. Germline CDR1 DFQATT, CDR2 SNEGSKA (reference sequence). J lost 0 bases, V lost 0 bases, and 8 bases had no gene match. The chain's CDR3 is CSARDSGQAHSYNSPLHF. The CDR3 DNA reads as TGCAGTGCTAGAGATAGTGGACAGGCACACTCCTATAATTCACCCCTCCACTTT.

In this sample, this clonotype turned up a few times. V usage is TRBV5-1 and J usage is TRBJ2-3, with 8 bases matching TRBD1. Germline-derived CDR1 and CDR2 are SGHRS and YFSETQ. With 1 base clipped from V and 0 bases from J, the junction kept 4 bases outside the gene matches. The CDR3 is made up of 16 amino acids. The CDR3: CASSLTTGASTDTQYF. The CDR3 DNA is TGCGCCAGCAGCTTGACGACAGGGGCTAGCACAGATACGCAGTATTTT.

Turning to this clonotype: Just one base apart from a much larger clone, this may be a read error. The chain employs TRBV12-3 or TRBV12-4 and TRBJ2-2, with TRBD2 matching 9 bases. The CDR3 spans 16 residues. The CDR3 sequence is CASRLSGGPRTGELYF. CDR3 in DNA: TGTGCCAGCAGATTGAGCGGGGGGCCGAGAACCGGGGAGCTGTATTTT.

This clonotype has a count of ten or more. CDR3 sequence (DNA): TGCGCCAGCAGCGTGGAGACAGGGGGATCTCCTGGCTACACCTTC. Residues: CASSVETGGSPGYTF. The chain recombines TRBV5-1 with TRBJ1-2; 9 nucleotides line up with TRBD1. This CDR3 contains 15 residues. The trim removed 4 bases at V and 7 bases at J, leaving 11 bases unmatched. The germline V gene encodes CDR1 SGHRS and CDR2 YFSETQ. Variable domain in full (rest from reference TRBV5-1 and TRBJ1-2): KAGVTQTPRYLIKTRGQQVTLSCSPISGHRSVSWYQQTPGQGLQFLFEYFSETQRNKGNFPGRFSGRQFSNSRSEMNVSTLELGDSALYLCASSVETGGSPGYTFGSGTRLTVV.

There are many counts of this clonotype. This sequence joins TRBV5-1 and TRBJ2-5, with D hard to call. V gave up 2 bases and J gave up 5 bases, with 10 bases separating them. The CDR3 runs 13 residues. Per the germline V gene, CDR1 is SGHRS and CDR2 is YFSETQ. CDR3 amino acids: CASSLRPRETQYF. For the CDR3, the DNA is TGCGCCAGCAGCTTACGACCTCGGGAGACCCAGTACTTC. The whole variable domain, remainder taken from reference TRBV5-1 and TRBJ2-5, is KAGVTQTPRYLIKTRGQQVTLSCSPISGHRSVSWYQQTPGQGLQFLFEYFSETQRNKGNFPGRFSGRQFSNSRSEMNVSTLELGDSALYLCASSLRPRETQYFGPGTRLLVL.

This clonotype has ten or more counts. At one boundary the junction diverges from the germline segment, which might be a read error. The J gene is TRBJ1-5, the V gene TRBV7-2; TRBD1 is a possible D gene (5 bases). From germline, CDR1 is SGHTA and CDR2 FQGNSA. The CDR3 runs to 16 residues. As DNA, the CDR3 is TGTGCCAGCAGCTTAGCGGGGCGCTTTAGCGATCAGCCCCAGCATTTT. As protein: CASSLAGRFSDQPQHF.

This clonotype has ten or more counts. The chain is built from TRBV18 and TRBJ2-4, with D tentatively TRBD1 (6 bases). Germline V lookup: CDR1 KGHSH, CDR2 LQKENI. With 4 bases removed from V and 0 bases from J, the gap between germline ends came to 10 bases. The CDR3 runs 15 residues. The CDR3 DNA reads as TGTGCCAGCTCACGTGGACAGCGAGCCAAAAACATTCAGTACTTC. It encodes CASSRGQRAKNIQYF.

V usage is TRBV20-1 and J usage is TRBJ2-1; perhaps TRBD2 as D (5 bases). Trimming cost V 7 bases and J 0 bases, with 10 bases left between them. CDR1 and CDR2 (germline): DFQATT, SNEGSKA (reference sequence). The length of the CDR3 is 13 residues. CDR3 in amino acids: CSGAASSYNEQFF. The CDR3 region has the DNA TGCAGTGGAGCGGCGAGCTCCTACAATGAGCAGTTCTTC.

The CDR3 DNA reads TGTGCCAGCAGCCTGCAGGGTCGAATGAACACTGAAGCTTTCTTT. Protein sequence: CASSLQGRMNTEAFF. The V gene is TRBV5-4, the J gene TRBJ1-1, with D maybe TRBD1 (5 bases). The CDR3 spans 15 residues. Between the trimmed V and J ends, which lost 4 bases and 0 bases, there was a span of 13 bases. Germline assignment: CDR1 SGHNT and CDR2 YYREEE (reference sequence).

This clonotype was detected only a few times. The chain recombines TRBV20-1 with TRBJ2-7; 7 nucleotides line up with TRBD2. Germline V lookup: CDR1 DFQATT, CDR2 SNEGSKA (reference sequence). V gave up 5 bases and J gave up 3 bases; unmatched junction bases: 7. CDR3 length: 13 residues. CDR3 sequence (DNA): TGCAGTGCTCCCGGACTAGGCAGCTACGAGCAGTACTTC. Its protein product is CSAPGLGSYEQYF.

This clonotype showed up many times. This chain links TRBV20-1 with TRBJ2-1, with D perhaps TRBD1 (6 bases). V was pared by 0 bases and J by 4 bases, with 19 bases between. This CDR3 has 17 residues. Germline CDR1 reads DFQATT; CDR2 reads SNEGSKA (reference sequence). In DNA, the CDR3 is TGCAGTGCTAGAGACCGCATTAGGGGGAGCCGATACAATGAGCAGTTCTTC. Its protein is CSARDRIRGSRYNEQFF.

This clonotype was picked up many times. The chain carries TRBV6-1 and TRBJ1-6; 8 bases match TRBD1. CDR1 MNHNS and CDR2 SASEGT come from the germline V gene. V gave up 4 bases and J gave up 9 bases; unmatched junction bases: 14. The CDR3 covers 17 residues. CDR3 sequence (DNA): TGTGCCAGCAGTGTCCGCCGGACAGGGAGTGTAAGTTCACCCCTCCACTTT. Protein sequence: CASSVRRTGSVSSPLHF.

This clonotype showed up just a few times. CDR3 coding DNA: TGTGCCACCAGCAGAGAACTGACAGGGAACACCGGGGAGCTGTTTTTT. This translates into CATSRELTGNTGELFF. The chain combines TRBV15 with TRBJ2-2, with a possible D match to TRBD1 (6 bases). The ends were cut back, 0 bases at V and 1 base at J, with 9 bases in the middle. From germline, CDR1 is LNHNV and CDR2 YYDKDF (reference sequence). This CDR3 comprises 16 residues.

This clonotype was seen ten or more times. The chain combines TRBV29-1 with TRBJ1-1; possible D gene TRBD1, 5 bases. Germline-derived CDR1 and CDR2 are SQVTM and ANQGSEA. The V end lost 4 bases, the J end lost 4 bases, and 10 bases lay between the germline ends. The CDR3 has 12 residues. CDR3 in amino acids: CSVATGPTEAFF. Here the CDR3 DNA reads TGCAGCGTTGCCACAGGACCCACTGAAGCTTTCTTT.

This clonotype was observed at least ten times. J is TRBJ2-1 and V is TRBV9, with 7 bases aligning to TRBD2. CDR3 size: 13 residues. From germline, CDR1 is SGDLS and CDR2 YYNGEE. Trimming cost V 0 bases and J 7 bases; bases outside gene matches: 1. For the CDR3, the DNA is TGTGCCAGCAGCGTAGGGGGGGGAAATGAGCAGTTCTTC. Translation: CASSVGGGNEQFF. Together with reference TRBV9 and TRBJ2-1, the CDR3 gives the full variable domain: DSGVTQTPKHLITATGQRVTLRCSPRSGDLSVYWYQQSLDQGLQFLIQYYNGEERAKGNILERFSAQQFPDLHSELNLSSLELGDSALYFCASSVGGGNEQFFGPGTRLTVL.

V usage is TRBV6-1 and J usage is TRBJ2-7; D unclear. Trimming left V 8 bases short and J 0 bases short, with 17 bases between. In germline, CDR1 is MNHNS, CDR2 SASEGT. This CDR3 comprises 15 residues. In DNA form, the CDR3 reads TGTGCCAGCGGATTAGCCAGGCGAGCCTCCTACGAGCAGTACTTC. It translates to CASGLARRASYEQYF.

By sample fraction, this clonotype is large. This chain connects TRBV7-8 to TRBJ2-2, with 9 bases matching TRBD2. V shed 5 bases and J 4 bases; nucleotides not matched to a gene: 5. The CDR3 runs 15 residues. CDR1 and CDR2 (germline): SGHVS, FQNEAQ. DNA for the CDR3: TGTGCCAGCAGCCTTAGCGGGAGCGGCACCGGGGAGCTGTTTTTT. This translates into CASSLSGSGTGELFF.

Only a few counts were recorded for this clonotype. The chain carries TRBV27 and TRBJ2-3; D possibly corresponds to TRBD2 (6 bases). V was shortened by 7 bases and J by 4 bases, with 21 bases between the two germline ends. Germline CDR1 is MNHEY and CDR2 is SMNVEV (reference sequence). This CDR3 comprises 16 residues. This CDR3 is CASKPSESGRSDTQYF. The CDR3 DNA reads TGTGCCAGCAAACCTTCCGAGTCAGGGAGGTCAGATACGCAGTATTTT.

This clonotype came up many times. Written as DNA, the CDR3 is TGCGCCAGCAGCCAAGAGGTCAGCAAGGGGGATTCACCCCTCCACTTT. It codes for CASSQEVSKGDSPLHF. The chain joins TRBV4-1 to TRBJ1-6, with D possibly being TRBD1 (6 bases). The CDR3 sequence is 16 residues long. The germline CDR1 and CDR2 sequences are MGHRA and YSYEKL. The germline V and J ends were trimmed by 0 bases and 8 bases, with 14 bases remaining between them.

There are many counts of this clonotype. CDR3 sequence: CASGDRGTEAFF. CDR3 nucleotide sequence: TGTGCCAGCGGGGACAGGGGGACTGAAGCTTTCTTT. The chain links TRBV12-3 or TRBV12-4 to TRBJ1-1, with TRBD1 matching over 11 bases. Trimming cost V 8 bases and J 5 bases; bases outside gene matches: 1. The length of the CDR3 is 12 residues.

This clonotype was observed many times. This rearrangement joins TRBV6-1 to TRBJ2-7; D might be TRBD1 or TRBD2, each matching 5 bases. This CDR3 region has 15 residues. CDR1 is MNHNS, CDR2 SASEGT, per germline. V was shortened by 5 bases and J by 3 bases, with 17 bases between the two germline ends. DNA for the CDR3: TGTGCCAGCAGTCCCTCTTTGGGGGTAAACTACGAGCAGTACTTC. It specifies CASSPSLGVNYEQYF.

The chain recombines TRBV20-1 with TRBJ2-5; 8 bases map to TRBD2. The V segment lost 3 bases and the J segment 4 bases; nucleotides outside the gene matches: 10. Germline lookup yields CDR1 DFQATT and CDR2 SNEGSKA (reference sequence). The CDR3 contains 15 residues. The DNA for the CDR3 is TGCAGTGCTAGCCCCGCGGGGGGTAGGTCAGAGACCCAGTACTTC. As protein: CSASPAGGRSETQYF.

This clonotype showed up just a few times. The V gene is TRBV12-3 or TRBV12-4, the J gene TRBJ1-2, with D possibly matching TRBD1 (6 bases). The CDR3 contains 12 residues. The V gene lost 8 bases and the J gene lost 4 bases, with 11 bases spanning the gap. CDR3 protein: CASSDSGYGYTF. The DNA for the CDR3 is TGTGCCAGCTCGGACAGCGGCTATGGCTACACCTTC.

This clonotype was counted many times. The chain uses TRBV5-1 and TRBJ2-3; 7 bases are shared with TRBD2. The CDR3 loop spans 15 amino acids. The V and J ends lost 1 base and 0 bases, in that order; junction bases with no gene match: 2. Per germline, CDR1 SGHRS and CDR2 YFSETQ. The CDR3 DNA reads TGCGCCAGCAGCTTGTCTAGCGGAAGCACAGATACGCAGTATTTT. It translates to CASSLSSGSTDTQYF.

This clonotype has more than one count but fewer than ten. This chain uses TRBV5-4 with TRBJ2-6; the D gene is possibly TRBD1 (5 bases). Germline CDR1 SGHNT, CDR2 YYREEE (reference sequence). V was pared by 4 bases and J by 0 bases, with 11 bases between. CDR3 size: 16 residues. CDR3 amino acids: CASSASGYSGANVLTF. CDR3 nucleotide sequence: TGTGCCAGCAGCGCCTCAGGGTACTCTGGGGCCAACGTCCTGACTTTC.

A few counts support this clonotype. The chain couples TRBV12-3 or TRBV12-4 to TRBJ2-3; D not certain. This CDR3 comprises 13 residues. Deletions cut 8 bases from V and 4 bases from J, with 13 bases between. CDR3 residues: CASLPFTADTQYF. In DNA, the CDR3 is TGTGCCAGCCTCCCATTCACGGCAGATACGCAGTATTTT.

In this sample, this clonotype turned up many times. The genes are TRBV20-1 and TRBJ2-1; possibly TRBD2 for D (6 bases). The CDR3 length is 13 residues. Germline CDR1 and CDR2: DFQATT and SNEGSKA (reference sequence). Trimming stripped 8 bases from V and 9 bases from J, with 20 bases between. The CDR3 spells CSYKLATLGEQFF. CDR3 nucleotides: TGCAGTTACAAACTAGCCACCCTGGGTGAGCAGTTCTTC.

This clonotype was seen many times. J is TRBJ2-1 and V is TRBV7-8; unclear D gene. This CDR3 spans 13 amino acids. The germline gives CDR1 SGHVS, CDR2 FQNEAQ. Trimming pared 1 base from V and 6 bases from J, leaving 7 bases between. The CDR3 protein is CASSLEPTNEQFF. CDR3 bases: TGTGCCAGCAGCTTAGAACCAACCAATGAGCAGTTCTTC.

In this sample, this clonotype turned up many times. The V and J genes are TRBV20-1 and TRBJ2-3; the D is unclear. The CDR3 has 13 residues. Germline V gene sequence: CDR1 DFQATT, CDR2 SNEGSKA (reference sequence). The V and J ends lost 0 bases and 2 bases respectively, with 6 bases between them. Written as DNA, the CDR3 is TGCAGTGCTAGAGACACCCTCACAGATACGCAGTATTTT. Protein: CSARDTLTDTQYF.